This T cell receptor beta chain was documented in a study of cytomegalovirus exposure and HLA in healthy donors. Researchers ran the PCR with 60 Vbeta and 13 Jbeta primers. Assay: immunoSEQ multiplex PCR; the TCRdb copy retains only in-frame clones and omits some. The sample has 200,000 to 250,000 clones, around 80% seen once. This CDR3 has 16 residues. The germline V gene encodes CDR1 LGHNA and CDR2 YNFKEQ. Trimming removed 0 bases from V and 5 bases from J; junction bases left unmatched: 8. This sequence was found in a man aged 25-40 years in good health and CMV-seronegative. The J gene is TRBJ2-5, the V gene TRBV4-2, with 8 positions matching TRBD2. What was sequenced was PBMCs. The CDR3 DNA reads TGTGCCAGCAGCCAAGACGCCGGGGGGGGGCCCGAGACCCAGTACTTC. This gives the protein CASSQDAGGGPETQYF.